This T cell receptor (delta chain) comes out of a study of Vδ1+ human thymocytes. Regarding the study as a whole: Unlike peripheral blood Vdelta1+ controls, thymic delta-chain sequences included approximately 21% Vdelta2 and few Vdelta3. Thymic TRG and TRD repertoires appeared highly polyclonal, with Gaussian CDR3 length distributions.

This clone was found a few times. The antigen is not known. Sequences come from RNA converted to cDNA by reverse transcription. Multiplex PCR used pooled V-gene forward primers and a constant-region reverse primer to amplify CDR3s. TCRdb processed the multiplex PCR reads again with the CATT caller. The sample holds roughly 55,000 delta-chain clones, about 16% seen once. This CDR3 has 13 amino acids. V shed 2 bases and J shed 0 bases, with 4 bases lying between them. Germline-derived CDR1 and CDR2 are TSWWSYY and QGS. The sequenced material came from Vdelta1+ gamma-delta thymocytes from the thymus. Subset: FACS-sorted CD3+ TCRalphabeta- TCRVdelta1+ TCRVdelta2- thymocytes. This TCR was recovered from a boy under two years old who had congenital heart surgery. The chain recombines TRDV1 with TRDJ1; D uncertain. The CDR3 bases are TGTGCTCTTGGGGAAGTAGACACCGATAAACTCATCTTT. This codes for CALGEVDTDKLIF.